This entry lists 10 T cell receptor beta chains sequenced from one sample in a study of beta chain features in type 1 diabetes (dated by TCRdb to between 2017 and 2018). The study at large found these results: Type 1 diabetes patients showed a moderate but significant shortening of TCRB CDR3 length in all four CD4+ subsets.

Their antigen targets remain unknown. The library was prepared using the immunoSEQ multiplex PCR assay. The entire isolated RNA was reverse transcribed using the High Capacity cDNA Reverse Transcription Kit, and thus expressed TCRB transcripts were sequenced. Held by TCRdb, this immuneACCESS table contains in-frame sequences only and omits some clones. Under half of the omission traces to an unresolved V gene where checked; the cause of the rest is unknown. This sample has a few hundred thousand clones in its table, and roughly 13% of those were observed once. Of the sample, approximately 0.016% falls within the top ten clones. Material: naive CD4+ T cells from blood. Interpreted using the paper, the cell subset or site label stands for: true naive CD4+ T cells. These receptor sequences come from a woman between 18 and 30 years old with type 1 diabetes.

This chain connects TRBV4-1 to TRBJ2-1; D is ambiguous. The CDR3 is made up of 17 amino acids. Trimming took off 1 base at V and 3 bases at J, with 16 bases between the two ends. The V gene's germline CDR1 is MGHRA and CDR2 YSYEKL. The CDR3 sequence: CASSQVLPQWSYNEQFF. In DNA form, the CDR3 reads TGCGCCAGCAGCCAAGTCCTCCCCCAGTGGAGCTACAATGAGCAGTTCTTC.

This clone has only a few counts. The chain uses TRBV5-1 and TRBJ2-4; the D is unclear. The CDR3 consists of 16 residues. V lost 2 bases, J lost 0 bases, and 12 bases lay in between. CDR1 is SGHRS, CDR2 YFSETQ, per germline. In nucleotides, the CDR3 is TGCGCCAGCAGCTTTTTGGCAGGTATAGCCAAAAACATTCAGTACTTC. Encoded protein: CASSFLAGIAKNIQYF.

For the CDR3, the DNA is TGTGCCAGCTCAGTCAGTGAGACTAGCGGAGCTAACAATGAGCAGTTCTTC. Its translation is CASSVSETSGANNEQFF. This chain links TRBV18 with TRBJ2-1; TRBD2 agrees at 9 bases. Per the germline V gene, CDR1 is KGHSH and CDR2 is LQKENI. The CDR3 extends over 17 amino acids. V trimming: 5 bases; J trimming: 5 bases; junction bases outside the gene matches: 13.

The rearrangement links TRBV5-4 to TRBJ1-2; 10 bases match TRBD1. The V gene end was trimmed by 4 bases and the J gene end by 2 bases; junction bases not matched to a gene: 2. CDR1 SGHNT and CDR2 YYREEE come from the germline V gene (reference sequence). This CDR3 is built from 14 residues. CDR3 sequence: CASSGGQGNYGYTF. CDR3 sequence (DNA): TGTGCCAGCAGCGGGGGACAGGGGAACTATGGCTACACCTTC.

This clone has only a few counts. The rearrangement links TRBV5-1 to TRBJ2-1, with 7 positions matching TRBD1. This CDR3 comprises 14 residues. After removal of 2 bases from V and 6 bases from J, the junction contained 5 bases not matched to a gene. The germline V gene has CDR1 SGHRS and CDR2 YFSETQ. The DNA for the CDR3 is TGCGCCAGCAGCTTAAGGACAGGCCCCAATGAGCAGTTCTTC. Its protein product is CASSLRTGPNEQFF. Based on the CDR3 plus reference TRBV5-1 and TRBJ2-1, the full variable domain is KAGVTQTPRYLIKTRGQQVTLSCSPISGHRSVSWYQQTPGQGLQFLFEYFSETQRNKGNFPGRFSGRQFSNSRSEMNVSTLELGDSALYLCASSLRTGPNEQFFGPGTRLTVL.

This clone was counted a few times. The chain recombines TRBV30 with TRBJ2-5; unclear D gene. The CDR3 has 11 amino acids. The V gene's germline CDR1 is GTSNPN and CDR2 SVGIG (reference sequence). Trimming pared 4 bases from V and 5 bases from J, leaving 8 bases between. This chain's CDR3 is CAWTHRETQYF. CDR3 sequence (DNA): TGTGCCTGGACGCACCGGGAGACCCAGTACTTC. Drawing the rest from reference TRBV30 and TRBJ2-5, the complete variable domain is SQTIHQWPATLVQPVGSPLSLECTVEGTSNPNLYWYRQAAGRGLQLLFYSVGIGQISSEVPQNLSASRPQDRQFILSSKKLLLSDSGFYLCAWTHRETQYFGPGTRLLVL.

This clone showed up just a few times. The rearrangement links TRBV30 to TRBJ2-1, with D perhaps matching TRBD2 (6 bases). Germline V gene lookup returns CDR1 GTSNPN and CDR2 SVGIG (reference sequence). This CDR3 region has 15 residues. V lost 2 bases to trimming and J lost 0 bases, with 11 bases between them. CDR3 residues: CAWSRRGVSYNEQFF. CDR3 nucleotides: TGTGCCTGGAGTCGGCGGGGAGTCTCCTACAATGAGCAGTTCTTC.

The CDR3 DNA reads TGTGCCAGCAGTTTGGTCTATAGCAATCAGCCCCAGCATTTT. Its translation: CASSLVYSNQPQHF. The V and J genes are TRBV27 and TRBJ1-5, with D unresolved. V lost 3 bases, J lost 0 bases, and 6 bases lay in between. The V gene's germline CDR1 is MNHEY and CDR2 SMNVEV (reference sequence). This CDR3 region has 14 residues.

Only a few counts were recorded for this clone. The V gene is TRBV18, the J gene TRBJ1-2; a possible D gene is TRBD1 (5 bases). CDR1 KGHSH and CDR2 LQKENI come from the germline V gene. The V end was cut by 2 bases, the J end by 6 bases, with 10 bases between. The CDR3 spans 13 residues. The CDR3, as DNA: TGTGCCAGCTCACCAGCAGGGAAGAATGGCTACACCTTC. It codes for CASSPAGKNGYTF.

The gene calls are TRBV15 and TRBJ1-1, with TRBD1 as a possible D gene (5 bases). Trimming removed 1 base from V and 6 bases from J, with 15 bases in between. This CDR3 spans 15 amino acids. Germline V gene sequence: CDR1 LNHNV, CDR2 YYDKDF (reference sequence). CDR3 coding DNA: TGTGCCACCAGCAGAGCCAGCTCTGGGGCCGCTGAAGCTTTCTTT. It is translated as CATSRASSGAAEAFF.